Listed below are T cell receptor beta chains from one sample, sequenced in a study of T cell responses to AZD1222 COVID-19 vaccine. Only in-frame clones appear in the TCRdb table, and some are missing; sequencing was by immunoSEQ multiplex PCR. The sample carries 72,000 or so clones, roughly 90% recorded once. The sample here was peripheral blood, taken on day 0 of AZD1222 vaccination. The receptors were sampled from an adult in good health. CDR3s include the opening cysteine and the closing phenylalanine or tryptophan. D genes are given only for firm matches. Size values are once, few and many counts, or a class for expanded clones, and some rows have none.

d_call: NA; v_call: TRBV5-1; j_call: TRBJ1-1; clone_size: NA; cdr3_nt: TGCGCCAGCAGCTTGGCCCCACAAGGGGAGAACACTGAAGCTTTCTTT; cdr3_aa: CASSLAPQGENTEAFF
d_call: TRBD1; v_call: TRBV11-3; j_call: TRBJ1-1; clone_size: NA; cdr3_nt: TGTGCCAGCAGCCTCGCCTCACAGGGGAGGGCTTTCTTT; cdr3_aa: CASSLASQGRAFF
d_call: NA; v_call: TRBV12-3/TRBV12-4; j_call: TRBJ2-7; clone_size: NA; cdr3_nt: TGTGCCAGCAGTTTGGGACGGTCCGAGCAGTACTTC; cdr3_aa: CASSLGRSEQYF
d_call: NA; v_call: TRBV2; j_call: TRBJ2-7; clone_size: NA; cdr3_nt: TGTGCCAGCAGTGAAACTAGCCGGGCGCTTAACGAGCAGTACTTC; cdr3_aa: CASSETSRALNEQYF
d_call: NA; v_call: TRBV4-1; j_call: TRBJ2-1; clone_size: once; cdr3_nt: TGCGCCAGCAGCCAAGGTTCCGGGACACTCTACAATGAGCAGTTCTTC; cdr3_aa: CASSQGSGTLYNEQFF
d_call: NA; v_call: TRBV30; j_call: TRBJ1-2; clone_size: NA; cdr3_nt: TGTGCCTGGTTTGACAGGTCCAACTATGGCTACACCTTC; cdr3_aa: CAWFDRSNYGYTF
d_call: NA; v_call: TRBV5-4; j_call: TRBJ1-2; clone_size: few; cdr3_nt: TGTGCCACCACGAAAGGGGCTGGCAGTACATACTATGGCTACACCTTC; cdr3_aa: CATTKGAGSTYYGYTF
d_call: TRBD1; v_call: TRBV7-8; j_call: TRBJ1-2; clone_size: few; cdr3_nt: TGTGCCAGCAGCCGCCGGATTACAGGGGACTATGGCTACACCTTC; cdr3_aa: CASSRRITGDYGYTF
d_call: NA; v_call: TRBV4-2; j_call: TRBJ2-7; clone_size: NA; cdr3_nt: TGTGCCAGCAGCCAAGGCGGCGTCGACGAGCAGTACTTC; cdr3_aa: CASSQGGVDEQYF
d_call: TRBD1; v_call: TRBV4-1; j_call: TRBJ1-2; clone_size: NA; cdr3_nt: TGCGCCAGCAGCCCGCCAGACAGGGCGAGTAACTATGGCTACACCTTC; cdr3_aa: CASSPPDRASNYGYTF
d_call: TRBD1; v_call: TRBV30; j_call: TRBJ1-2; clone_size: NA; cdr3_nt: TGTGCCTGGAGTGTACTCGGACAGGGTTATGGCTACACCTTC; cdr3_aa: CAWSVLGQGYGYTF
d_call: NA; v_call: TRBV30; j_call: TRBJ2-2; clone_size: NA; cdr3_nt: TGTGCCGGCGGGACTCTCCTCGTAGGGGAGCTGTTTTTT; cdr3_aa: CAGGTLLVGELFF
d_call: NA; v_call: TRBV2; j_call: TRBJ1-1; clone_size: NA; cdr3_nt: TGTGCCAGCTCTGAGGCCGAATCTGAAGCTTTCTTT; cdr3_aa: CASSEAESEAFF
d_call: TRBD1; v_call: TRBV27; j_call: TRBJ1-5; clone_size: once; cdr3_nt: TGTGCCAGTAGGACAGGGGTTCAGCCCCAGCATTTT; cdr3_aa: CASRTGVQPQHF
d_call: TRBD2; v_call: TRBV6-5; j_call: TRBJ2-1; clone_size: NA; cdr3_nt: TGTGCCAGCAGCGTAAGCGGGGGCTCCTACAATGAGCAGTTCTTC; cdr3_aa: CASSVSGGSYNEQFF
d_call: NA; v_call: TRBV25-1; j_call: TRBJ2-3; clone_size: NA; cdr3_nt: TGTGCCAGCAGTGATCCCCTAGGCGGGACTAGCACAGATACGCAGTATTTT; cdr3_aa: CASSDPLGGTSTDTQYF
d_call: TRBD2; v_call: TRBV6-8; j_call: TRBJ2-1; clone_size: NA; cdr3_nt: TGTGCCAGCCCCCAGGGACTAGCGGGAGCAAGCAATGAGCAGTTCTTC; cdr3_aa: CASPQGLAGASNEQFF
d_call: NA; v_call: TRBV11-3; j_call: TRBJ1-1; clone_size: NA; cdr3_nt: TGTGCCAGCAGCTTCGGGGGTGGGGGCGCGGACACTGAAGCTTTCTTT; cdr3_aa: CASSFGGGGADTEAFF
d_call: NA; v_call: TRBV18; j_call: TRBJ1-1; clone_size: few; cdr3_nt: TGTGCCAGCTCACCACCGGGAGGGATACAGAACACTGAAGCTTTCTTT; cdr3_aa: CASSPPGGIQNTEAFF
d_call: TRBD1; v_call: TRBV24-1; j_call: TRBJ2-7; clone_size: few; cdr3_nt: TGTGCCACCTGGGACAGTAATTTACACGAGCAGTACTTC; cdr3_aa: CATWDSNLHEQYF
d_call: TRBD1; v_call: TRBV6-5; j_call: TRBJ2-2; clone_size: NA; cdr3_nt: TGTGCCAGCAGTTCGGGACAGTCGGGCACCGGGGAGCTGTTTTTT; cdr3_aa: CASSSGQSGTGELFF
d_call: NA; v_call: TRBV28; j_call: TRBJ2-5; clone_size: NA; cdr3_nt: TGTGCCAGCAGTTTGGAGTACCAAGAGACCCAGTACTTC; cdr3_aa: CASSLEYQETQYF
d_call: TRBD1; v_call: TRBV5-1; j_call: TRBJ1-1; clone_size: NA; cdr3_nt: TGCGCCAGCAGCTTGAGTGGGACAGGGAACACTGAAGCTTTCTTT; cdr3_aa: CASSLSGTGNTEAFF
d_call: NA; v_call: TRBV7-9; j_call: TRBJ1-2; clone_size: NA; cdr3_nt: TGTGCCAGCAGCTTAGTGAGGACACACACTAAGACAACTAACTATGGCTACACCTTC; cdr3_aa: CASSLVRTHTKTTNYGYTF
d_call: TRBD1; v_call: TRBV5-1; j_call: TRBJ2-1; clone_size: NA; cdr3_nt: TGCGCCAGCAGCTACAGGACAGGGTCGGAAAATGAGCAGTTCTTC; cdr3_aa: CASSYRTGSENEQFF
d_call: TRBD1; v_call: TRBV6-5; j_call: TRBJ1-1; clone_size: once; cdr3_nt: TGTGCCAGCAGTTACCGACAGGGGCTCACTGAAGCTTTCTTT; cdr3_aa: CASSYRQGLTEAFF
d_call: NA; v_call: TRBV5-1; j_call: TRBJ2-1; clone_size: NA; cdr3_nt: TGCGCCAGCAGCTTGTTTTACCCAGGGGACAATGAGCAGTTCTTC; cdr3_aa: CASSLFYPGDNEQFF
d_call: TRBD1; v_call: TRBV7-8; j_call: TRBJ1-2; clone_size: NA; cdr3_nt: TGTGCCAGCAGCTTAGCGCTTTTGGAGGGGGCGAAAGGCTACACCTTC; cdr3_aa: CASSLALLEGAKGYTF
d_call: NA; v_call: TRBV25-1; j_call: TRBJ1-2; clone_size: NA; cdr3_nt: TGTGCCAGCAGTGAAAACAAGGGCGATGGCTACACCTTC; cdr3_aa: CASSENKGDGYTF
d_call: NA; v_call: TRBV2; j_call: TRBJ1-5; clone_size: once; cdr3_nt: TGTGCCAGCAGTTGGGTCGGAGTCAATCAGCCCCAGCATTTT; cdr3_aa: CASSWVGVNQPQHF
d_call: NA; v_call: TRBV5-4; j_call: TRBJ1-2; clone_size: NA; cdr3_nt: TGTGCCAGCAGCCCGGGAGACTCACCAACCGGCTATGGCTACACCTTC; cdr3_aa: CASSPGDSPTGYGYTF
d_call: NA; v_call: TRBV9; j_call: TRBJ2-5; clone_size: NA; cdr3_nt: TGTGCCAGCAGCGGACACCAAGCAGATCAAGAGACCCAGTACTTC; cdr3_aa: CASSGHQADQETQYF
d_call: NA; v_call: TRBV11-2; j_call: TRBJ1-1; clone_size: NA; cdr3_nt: TGTGCCAGCAGCTTAGACGGAGGGAACACTGAAGCTTTCTTT; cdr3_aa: CASSLDGGNTEAFF
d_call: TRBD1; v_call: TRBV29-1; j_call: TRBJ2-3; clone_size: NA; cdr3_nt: TGCAGCGTTGATAGGGACAGAGATACGCAGTATTTT; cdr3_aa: CSVDRDRDTQYF
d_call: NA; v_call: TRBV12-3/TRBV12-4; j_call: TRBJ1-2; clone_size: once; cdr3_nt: TGTGCCAGCAGTGGCAGGGGCGGCTATGGCTACACCTTC; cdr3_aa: CASSGRGGYGYTF
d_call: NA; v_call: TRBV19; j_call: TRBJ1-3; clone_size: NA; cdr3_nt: TGTGCCAGTAGGGGAGACAGAACCTCTGGAAACACCATATATTTT; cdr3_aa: CASRGDRTSGNTIYF
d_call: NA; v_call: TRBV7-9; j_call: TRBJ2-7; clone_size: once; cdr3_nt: TGTGCCAGCAGCTCACAGGGTCGCAGCCACGAGCAGTACTTC; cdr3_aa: CASSSQGRSHEQYF
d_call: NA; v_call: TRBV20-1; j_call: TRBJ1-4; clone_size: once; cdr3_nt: TGCAGTGCTAGTTCCCAGATTAATGAAAAACTGTTTTTT; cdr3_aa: CSASSQINEKLFF
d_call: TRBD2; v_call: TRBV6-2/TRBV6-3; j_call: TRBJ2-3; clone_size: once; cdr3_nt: TGTGCCAGCAGTTACGGCGGGGGGGCCTCAGATACGCAGTATTTT; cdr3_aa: CASSYGGGASDTQYF
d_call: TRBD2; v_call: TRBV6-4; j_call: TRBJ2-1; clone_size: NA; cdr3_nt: TGTGCCAGCAGTGACTCGGCGGGAGCCTACAATGAGCAGTTCTTC; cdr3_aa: CASSDSAGAYNEQFF
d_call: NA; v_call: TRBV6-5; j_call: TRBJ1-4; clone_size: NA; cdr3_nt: TGTGCCAGCAGTTCCCCAGGGAATGAAAAACTGTTTTTT; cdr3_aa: CASSSPGNEKLFF
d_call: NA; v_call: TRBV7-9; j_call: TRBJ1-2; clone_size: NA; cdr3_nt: TGTGCCAGCAGCCCAGGGCCCCGCGAGGGACCGGGGGGCTACACCTTC; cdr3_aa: CASSPGPREGPGGYTF
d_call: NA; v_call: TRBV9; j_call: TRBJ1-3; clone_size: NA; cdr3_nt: TGTGCCAGCAGCACACGCGAATCCCTTGGAAACACCATATATTTT; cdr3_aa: CASSTRESLGNTIYF
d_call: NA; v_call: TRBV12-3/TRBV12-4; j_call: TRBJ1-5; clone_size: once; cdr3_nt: TGTGCCAGCAGGGTGGGTGGCAATCAGCCCCAGCATTTT; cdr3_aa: CASRVGGNQPQHF
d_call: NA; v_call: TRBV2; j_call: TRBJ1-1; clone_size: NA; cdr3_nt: TGTGCCAGCAGTACGGGGGACACTGAAGCTTTCTTT; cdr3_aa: CASSTGDTEAFF
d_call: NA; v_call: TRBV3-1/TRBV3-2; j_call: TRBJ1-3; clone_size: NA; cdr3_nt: TGTGCCAGCAGCCAACAATTCAGGCGGATGAGCTCTGGAAACACCATATATTTT; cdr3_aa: CASSQQFRRMSSGNTIYF
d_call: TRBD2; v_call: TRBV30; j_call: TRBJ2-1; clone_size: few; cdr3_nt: TGTGCCTGGAGTCGTGGACTAGCGTCAAATGAGCAGTTCTTC; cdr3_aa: CAWSRGLASNEQFF
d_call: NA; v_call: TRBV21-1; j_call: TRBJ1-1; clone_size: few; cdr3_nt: TGTGCCAGCAGCAAAGTCACCCAGGGGGCATCTGTGAACACTGAAGCTTTCTTT; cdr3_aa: CASSKVTQGASVNTEAFF
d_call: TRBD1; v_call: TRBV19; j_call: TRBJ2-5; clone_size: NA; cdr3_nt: TGTGCCAGTAGCCACCCAACAGGGGGCGCGGGAGAGACCCAGTACTTC; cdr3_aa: CASSHPTGGAGETQYF
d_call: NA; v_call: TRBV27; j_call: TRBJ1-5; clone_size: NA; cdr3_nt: TGTGCCAGCAGTGGCCGTAATCAGCCCCAGCATTTT; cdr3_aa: CASSGRNQPQHF
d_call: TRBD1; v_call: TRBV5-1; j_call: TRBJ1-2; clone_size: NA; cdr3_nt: TGCGCCAGCAGCTTGGGGGGGACAGATGGCTACACCTTC; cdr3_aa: CASSLGGTDGYTF
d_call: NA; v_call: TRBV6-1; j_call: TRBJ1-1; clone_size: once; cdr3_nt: TGTGCCAGCAGTCGTGACAGGCTCATGAACACTGAAGCTTTCTTT; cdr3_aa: CASSRDRLMNTEAFF
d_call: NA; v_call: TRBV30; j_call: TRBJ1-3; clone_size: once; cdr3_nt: TGTGCCTGGAGTGGCGGAAACACCATATATTTT; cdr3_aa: CAWSGGNTIYF
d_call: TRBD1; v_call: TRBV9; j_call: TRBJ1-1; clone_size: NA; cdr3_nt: TGTGCCAGCAGCGTCGACGGGACAGGGGCGACAGCTGAAGCTTTCTTT; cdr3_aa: CASSVDGTGATAEAFF
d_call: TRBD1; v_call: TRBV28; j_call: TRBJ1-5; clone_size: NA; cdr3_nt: TGTGCCATCGACAGGGGTAATCAGCCCCAGCATTTT; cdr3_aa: CAIDRGNQPQHF